The next 22 T cell receptor beta chains were all read from a single sample in a study of T-cell reconstitution after alpha-beta-depleted transplantation in children. Unique molecular identifiers were incorporated during preparation of the TCRbeta library. One entry per CDR3 protein, called by TCRdb with MiXCR from the PCR reads. The repertoire includes some 200,000 distinct CDR3 sequences, around 9.6% of them detected once, and roughly 6.2% sits in the top ten. The specimen was PBMCs from the stem cell graft donor, collected from the stem cell graft. These receptors all stem from a human donor who donated a stem cell graft to a child with acute lymphoblastic leukemia.

There are many counts of this clonotype. The chain employs TRBV20-1 and TRBJ2-1; 7 bases match TRBD1. There are 15 residues in the CDR3. After removal of 4 bases from V and 7 bases from J, the junction contained 13 bases not matched to a gene. CDR1 and CDR2 (germline): DFQATT, SNEGSKA (reference sequence). The CDR3: CSAKAPRDRKNEQFF. The CDR3 DNA follows: TGCAGTGCTAAAGCCCCCCGGGACAGAAAAAATGAGCAGTTCTTC.

This clonotype was found a few times. The J gene is TRBJ2-3, the V gene TRBV18; D not certain. Germline CDR1 KGHSH, CDR2 LQKENI. The CDR3 spans 13 residues. The V and J ends lost 3 bases and 6 bases respectively, with 10 bases between them. The CDR3 spells CASSPGPQDTQYF. CDR3 bases: TGTGCCAGCTCACCGGGTCCACAGGATACGCAGTATTTT.

This clonotype was detected ten times or more. The chain's CDR3 is CASTTLTGGRSGEQFF. CDR3 bases: TGCGCCAGCACCACCCTGACGGGGGGTCGATCAGGGGAGCAGTTCTTC. The chain links TRBV5-1 to TRBJ2-1, with 7 positions matching TRBD2. CDR1 is SGHRS and CDR2 is YFSETQ in the germline V gene. The J segment lost 10 bases and the V segment lost 6 bases, leaving 19 bases of the junction unmatched. The CDR3 has 16 residues.

This clonotype was seen repeatedly, ten times or more. The gene calls are TRBV7-2 and TRBJ2-7; possibly TRBD2 for D (6 bases). CDR1 is SGHTA, CDR2 FQGNSA, per germline. This CDR3 has 14 residues. Between the trimmed V and J ends, which lost 7 bases and 5 bases, there was a span of 18 bases. The DNA of the CDR3 is TGTGCCAGCACCCTAGGGCCGGGACTTAACGAGCAGTACTTC. Amino acid sequence: CASTLGPGLNEQYF.

This clonotype was seen more than once but under ten times. The chain has TRBV19 and TRBJ2-1; 8 bases align to TRBD1. The germline V gene encodes CDR1 LNHDA and CDR2 SQIVND (reference sequence). With 6 bases clipped from V and 8 bases from J, the junction kept 9 bases outside the gene matches. The CDR3 spans 14 residues. The DNA of the CDR3 is TGTGCCAGTAGGCGGACAGGGAAAATCGATGAGCAGTTCTTC. This codes for CASRRTGKIDEQFF.

This clonotype was observed at least ten times. The CDR3 nucleotides are TGCGCCAGCAGTAGTGCGAACACTGAAGCTTTCTTT. Amino acids: CASSSANTEAFF. The V call is TRBV5-1, the J call TRBJ1-1; no clear D. Germline loops: CDR1 SGHRS, CDR2 YFSETQ. Trimming took off 5 bases at V and 1 base at J, with 6 bases between the two ends. CDR3 length: 12 amino acids. Drawing the rest from reference TRBV5-1 and TRBJ1-1, the complete variable domain is KAGVTQTPRYLIKTRGQQVTLSCSPISGHRSVSWYQQTPGQGLQFLFEYFSETQRNKGNFPGRFSGRQFSNSRSEMNVSTLELGDSALYLCASSSANTEAFFGQGTRLTVV.

Ten or more counts support this clonotype. The chain links TRBV20-1 to TRBJ2-1; weak D call: TRBD2 (5 bases). Germline V gene data show CDR1 as DFQATT and CDR2 as SNEGSKA (reference sequence). Trimming removed 6 bases at V and 3 bases at J, with 15 bases between. The CDR3 is 14 residues long. The CDR3 sequence is CSASTSGGYNEQFF. CDR3 bases: TGCAGTGCCAGTACGAGTGGAGGCTACAATGAGCAGTTCTTC.

V gene TRBV20-1 combines with J gene TRBJ1-6, with D possibly TRBD1 on 5 matching bases. Trimming pared 3 bases from V and 0 bases from J, leaving 12 bases between. The germline V gene has CDR1 DFQATT and CDR2 SNEGSKA (reference sequence). This CDR3 has 16 residues. CDR3 sequence reads: CSARDIQSSYNSPLHF. For the CDR3, the DNA is TGCAGTGCTAGGGACATCCAGAGCTCCTATAATTCACCCCTCCACTTT.

This chain joins TRBV4-3 and TRBJ1-6; D is unclear. V shed 0 bases and J shed 6 bases, with 12 bases lying between them. This CDR3 region has 16 residues. Germline V lookup: CDR1 LGHNA, CDR2 YSLEER. CDR3 in amino acids: CASSQESENANSPLHF. The DNA of the CDR3 is TGCGCCAGCAGCCAAGAATCCGAGAACGCTAATTCACCCCTCCACTTT.

The table lists this clonotype with many counts. This chain joins TRBV5-1 and TRBJ1-4; D is undetermined. V was pared by 4 bases and J by 8 bases, with 12 bases between. The CDR3 has 13 residues. The germline CDR1 and CDR2 sequences are SGHRS and YFSETQ. CDR3 DNA: TGCGCCAGCAGCCCCATCGAGGGAGAAAAACTGTTTTTT. Its protein is CASSPIEGEKLFF.

This clonotype turned up a few times. The chain is built from TRBV18 and TRBJ2-2; D ambiguous. This CDR3 is 13 amino acids long. The V and J ends lost 3 bases and 6 bases respectively, with 8 bases between them. CDR1 and CDR2 from the germline V gene are KGHSH and LQKENI. CDR3 in DNA: TGTGCCAGCTCACCCCCGCAAGCCGGGGAGCTGTTTTTT. Protein product: CASSPPQAGELFF. Full variable domain (rest looked up from reference TRBV18 and TRBJ2-2): NAGVMQNPRHLVRRRGQEARLRCSPMKGHSHVYWYRQLPEEGLKFMVYLQKENIIDESGMPKERFSAEFPKEGPSILRIQQVVRGDSAAYFCASSPPQAGELFFGEGSRLTVL.

The genes are TRBV5-1 and TRBJ1-2, with 10 bases that match TRBD1. This CDR3 contains 16 residues. CDR1 is SGHRS, CDR2 YFSETQ, per germline. The trim removed 4 bases at V and 3 bases at J, leaving 9 bases unmatched. The CDR3 here is CASSPDSGQGYYGYTF. DNA for the CDR3: TGCGCCAGCAGCCCGGATTCGGGACAGGGGTACTATGGCTACACCTTC.

This clonotype was detected only a few times. The rearrangement joins TRBV19 to TRBJ2-2; 9 positions match TRBD2. The CDR3 has 17 residues. The V gene end was trimmed by 3 bases and the J gene end by 6 bases; junction bases not matched to a gene: 11. Per the germline V gene, CDR1 is LNHDA and CDR2 is SQIVND (reference sequence). This CDR3 is CASSITRGGAASGELFF. The CDR3, as DNA: TGTGCCAGTAGTATCACTCGCGGGGGGGCCGCGTCCGGGGAGCTGTTTTTT.

V usage is TRBV12-3 or TRBV12-4 and J usage is TRBJ1-1; TRBD1 aligns across 10 bases. Trimming cost V 6 bases and J 4 bases; bases outside gene matches: 8. The CDR3 contains 15 residues. The CDR3 nucleotides are TGTGCCAGCAGGATATTGGGACAGGGGAGCACTGAAGCTTTCTTT. Translating gives CASRILGQGSTEAFF.

This clonotype has ten or more counts. The chain employs TRBV4-2 and TRBJ2-7, with no clear D. Germline CDR1 and CDR2: LGHNA and YNFKEQ. CDR3 size: 16 residues. Trimming cost V 0 bases and J 1 base, with 13 bases left between them. CDR3 nucleotides: TGTGCCAGCAGCCAAGAAACCCGCTTAAAGTCCTACGAGCAGTACTTC. Translation gives CASSQETRLKSYEQYF.

This clonotype was observed at least ten times. The chain carries TRBV6-5 and TRBJ2-7; TRBD1 might be the D (6 bases). Trimming stripped 2 bases from V and 3 bases from J, with 8 bases between. Germline CDR1 reads MNHEY; CDR2 reads SVGAGI. The CDR3 extends over 13 amino acids. CDR3 sequence: CASSYRRGYEQYF. In DNA form, the CDR3 reads TGTGCCAGCAGTTACCGCAGGGGCTACGAGCAGTACTTC.

This clonotype has only a few counts. The rearrangement uses TRBV4-1 and TRBJ1-5, with 7 positions matching TRBD1. Germline-derived CDR1 and CDR2 are MGHRA and YSYEKL. V was pared by 0 bases and J by 0 bases, with 5 bases of the junction left unmatched. CDR3 length: 17 amino acids. Here the CDR3 reads CASSQDQGVTSNQPQHF. DNA for the CDR3: TGCGCCAGCAGCCAAGATCAGGGGGTTACTAGCAATCAGCCCCAGCATTTT.

The V gene is TRBV12-3 or TRBV12-4, the J gene TRBJ2-3; 11 bases align to TRBD2. V trimming: 4 bases; J trimming: 1 base; junction bases outside the gene matches: 4. CDR3 length equals 16 residues. The CDR3 nucleotides read TGTGCCAGCAGTTCCCTTAGCGGGGGGGGCACAGATACGCAGTATTTT. It translates to CASSSLSGGGTDTQYF.

The J gene is TRBJ2-5, the V gene TRBV24-1; D gene unclear. The germline V and J ends were trimmed by 3 bases and 4 bases, with 8 bases remaining between them. Per the germline V gene, CDR1 is KGHDR and CDR2 is SFDVKD. The CDR3 extends over 13 amino acids. CDR3 in amino acids: CATSDPPGETQYF. CDR3 nucleotide sequence: TGTGCCACCAGTGATCCCCCTGGAGAGACCCAGTACTTC.

This clonotype was detected ten times or more. The V call is TRBV12-3 or TRBV12-4, the J call TRBJ1-2; D ambiguous. The CDR3 has 13 amino acids. Trimming removed 3 bases at V and 2 bases at J, with 7 bases between. The chain's CDR3 is CASSFRQNYGYTF. CDR3 sequence (DNA): TGTGCCAGCAGTTTTAGGCAGAACTATGGCTACACCTTC.

Only a few counts were recorded for this clonotype. The chain is built from TRBV5-6 and TRBJ2-1, with 8 bases matching TRBD2. J was trimmed by 6 bases and V by 0 bases; bases with no gene match: 2. The CDR3 is made up of 14 amino acids. The germline V gene encodes CDR1 SGHDT and CDR2 YYEEEE. Written as DNA, the CDR3 is TGTGCCAGCAGCTTGGGGACTAGCCCCAATGAGCAGTTCTTC. Translation: CASSLGTSPNEQFF.

This clonotype occurred many times. The chain carries TRBV10-2 and TRBJ2-2, with TRBD1 identical over 8 bases. This CDR3 spans 16 amino acids. Germline lookup yields CDR1 WSHSY and CDR2 SAAADI. Trimming removed 5 bases from V and 6 bases from J; junction bases left unmatched: 11. The CDR3 reads CASSLAGGAGAGELFF. As DNA, the CDR3 is TGCGCCAGCAGTCTGGCAGGGGGCGCTGGCGCCGGGGAGCTGTTTTTT.